This record concerns one T cell receptor beta chain sequence. Here immunoSEQ multiplex PCR was the method, and the copy in TCRdb shows in-frame clones only, minus some. The sample yields millions of clones, approximately 95% seen once. This record belongs to a study of shared clonotypes between healthy human individuals. Terminally differentiated effector memory CD45RA+ cells were left out of the naive CD8 fraction, which was CD45RO-negative and positively selected for CCR7. Germline CDR1 and CDR2: SEHNR and FQNEAQ (reference sequence). The CDR3 spans 15 residues. V shed 4 bases and J shed 9 bases, with 21 bases lying between them.

This chain links TRBV7-9 with TRBJ1-2; TRBD1 might be the D (5 bases). The sample taken for sequencing was naive CD8+ T cells sorted from blood. The clonotype originates from a young man in good health. The CDR3 here is CASSSQYRDGLSYTF. The CDR3 region has the DNA TGTGCCAGCAGCTCGCAATACCGGGACGGCCTAAGCTACACCTTC.